This passage covers 24 T cell receptor beta chains from one sample sequenced in a study of T-cell reconstitution after alpha-beta-depleted transplantation in children. Unique molecular identifiers were incorporated into the prepared TCRbeta library. Using its own MiXCR run on the PCR reads, TCRdb lists one record per CDR3 protein. The sample shows 80,000 to 100,000 distinct CDR3 sequences, 20% to 30% of them seen only once. Specimen: PBMCs, collected before TCRalphabeta/CD19-depleted stem cell transplant. Receptors were obtained from a boy aged 2 to 10 with acute lymphoblastic leukemia, due to receive a stem cell transplant.

This clonotype was found many times. The chain uses TRBV28 and TRBJ2-2; 7 bases are a match to TRBD2. V lost 2 bases to trimming and J lost 7 bases; unmatched junction nucleotides: 7. The germline V gene has CDR1 MDHEN and CDR2 SYDVKM. CDR3 length: 15 residues. CDR3 DNA sequence: TGTGCCAGCAGTTTACTAGCGGAGGGCCACGGGGAGCTGTTTTTT. It encodes CASSLLAEGHGELFF.

This chain connects TRBV28 to TRBJ2-7, with TRBD2 identical over 11 bases. This CDR3 is 17 amino acids long. Germline CDR1 and CDR2: MDHEN and SYDVKM. V lost 3 bases to trimming and J lost 7 bases; unmatched junction nucleotides: 14. The DNA of the CDR3 is TGTGCCAGCAGTTTTCCAATTTCTAGCGGGAGGCCCCCAGAGCAGTACTTC. Translating gives CASSFPISSGRPPEQYF.

The chain joins TRBV7-9 to TRBJ2-2, with no clear D. The CDR3 has 12 amino acids. The germline V gene has CDR1 SEHNR and CDR2 FQNEAQ (reference sequence). Trimming took off 5 bases at V and 7 bases at J, with 8 bases between the two ends. CDR3 nucleotides: TGTGCCAGCAGCGATCCATACGGGGAGCTGTTTTTT. As protein: CASSDPYGELFF. The variable domain in full, with the rest retrieved from reference TRBV7-9 and TRBJ2-2, is DTGVSQNPRHKITKRGQNVTFRCDPISEHNRLYWYRQTLGQGPEFLTYFQNEAQLEKSRLLSDRFSAERPKGSFSTLEIQRTEQGDSAMYLCASSDPYGELFFGEGSRLTVL.

This chain connects TRBV5-1 to TRBJ2-7; D is unclear. V lost 7 bases and J lost 2, with 13 bases in between. The CDR3 spans 13 residues. From germline, CDR1 is SGHRS and CDR2 YFSETQ. DNA for the CDR3: TGCGCCAGCTCCCCCCGGACCCCCTACGAGCAGTACTTC. It yields the protein CASSPRTPYEQYF.

The chain is built from TRBV12-3 or TRBV12-4 and TRBJ1-1; D perhaps matches TRBD1 (6 bases). The V end lost 7 bases, the J end lost 1 base, and 13 bases lay between the germline ends. The CDR3 has 14 amino acids. CDR3 sequence: CASTKGHWNTEAFF. The CDR3, as DNA: TGTGCCAGCACCAAGGGACACTGGAACACTGAAGCTTTCTTT.

The chain employs TRBV28 and TRBJ2-7, with TRBD2 identical over 11 bases. V lost 6 bases, J lost 4 bases, and 11 bases stayed unmatched. This CDR3 region has 16 residues. CDR1 MDHEN and CDR2 SYDVKM come from the germline V gene. Here the CDR3 reads CASSSDTSGRMYEQYF. DNA of the CDR3: TGTGCCAGCAGCAGCGACACTAGCGGGAGAATGTACGAGCAGTACTTC. The variable domain in full, completed from reference TRBV28 and TRBJ2-7, reads DVKVTQSSRYLVKRTGEKVFLECVQDMDHENMFWYRQDPGLGLRLIYFSYDVKMKEKGDIPEGYSVSREKKERFSLILESASTNQTSMYLCASSSDTSGRMYEQYFGPGTRLTVT.

The chain uses TRBV28 and TRBJ1-4; no firm D call. This CDR3 comprises 14 residues. Germline loops: CDR1 MDHEN, CDR2 SYDVKM. V was shortened by 8 bases and J by 2 bases, with 12 bases between the two germline ends. CDR3 DNA: TGTGCCAGCTGGCCGGGGAGGACTAATGAAAAACTGTTTTTT. It yields the protein CASWPGRTNEKLFF.

Only a few counts were recorded for this clonotype. The chain has TRBV18 and TRBJ1-4; D unclear. The CDR3 covers 13 residues. CDR1 is KGHSH, CDR2 LQKENI, per germline. Trimming removed 5 bases at V and 7 bases at J, with 11 bases between. The CDR3 region is CASSNGKLEKLFF. Written as DNA, the CDR3 is TGTGCCAGCTCAAATGGGAAACTTGAAAAACTGTTTTTT.

J is TRBJ2-3 and V is TRBV3-1; D gene ambiguous. Germline V gene sequence: CDR1 LGHDT, CDR2 YNNKEL (reference sequence). CDR3 size: 16 residues. Trimming took off 6 bases at V and 4 bases at J, with 20 bases between the two ends. CDR3 region: CASSPFPTLPADTQYF. CDR3 nucleotides: TGTGCCAGCAGTCCCTTCCCTACCCTTCCGGCAGATACGCAGTATTTT.

This clonotype was seen more than once but under ten times. The CDR3: CASSLERNTAGDTEAFF. CDR3 in DNA: TGTGCCAGCAGTTTAGAGAGAAACACTGCAGGGGACACTGAAGCTTTCTTT. V is TRBV28 and J is TRBJ1-1; D is possibly TRBD1 (6 bases). Between the trimmed V and J ends, which lost 2 bases and 3 bases, there was a span of 19 bases. CDR3 size: 17 residues. Germline CDR1 MDHEN, CDR2 SYDVKM.

The J gene is TRBJ2-5, the V gene TRBV11-2; no definite D call. Trimming took 5 bases from V and 0 from J, leaving 13 bases between them. The CDR3 runs 15 residues. Germline assignment: CDR1 SGHAT and CDR2 FQNNGV. CDR3 amino acids: CASSPDIGYQETQYF. In nucleotides, the CDR3 is TGTGCCAGCAGCCCGGATATTGGATACCAAGAGACCCAGTACTTC.

The chain recombines TRBV10-3 with TRBJ2-1; D is undetermined. Trimming removed 2 bases at V and 13 bases at J, with 12 bases between. In germline, CDR1 is ENHRY, CDR2 SYGVKD. The CDR3 spans 12 residues. CDR3 sequence reads: CAISEPVATQFF. The CDR3 nucleotides read TGTGCCATCAGTGAGCCAGTCGCAACACAGTTCTTC.

The rearrangement links TRBV18 to TRBJ2-1, with 12 bases lining up with TRBD2. The CDR3 loop spans 15 amino acids. From germline, CDR1 is KGHSH and CDR2 LQKENI. J gave up 7 bases and V 4 bases, and 5 bases lay outside the gene matches. The CDR3 reads CASSLTSGGSNEQFF. The CDR3 DNA reads as TGTGCCAGCTCACTAACTAGCGGGGGGTCGAATGAGCAGTTCTTC.

The V gene is TRBV7-7, the J gene TRBJ2-5; 7 nucleotides match TRBD2. CDR3 length equals 16 residues. V was pared by 5 bases and J by 2 bases, with 11 bases of the junction left unmatched. Germline V gene data show CDR1 as SSHAT and CDR2 as FNYEAQ (reference sequence). The DNA for the CDR3 is TGTGCCAGCAGCCCCGGCGGGGGAGTCTTACAAGAGACCCAGTACTTC. Amino acid sequence: CASSPGGGVLQETQYF. The full variable domain, with the rest looked up from reference TRBV7-7 and TRBJ2-5, is GAGVSQSPRYKVTKRGQDVTLRCDPISSHATLYWYQQALGQGPEFLTYFNYEAQPDKSGLPSDRFSAERPEGSISTLTIQRTEQRDSAMYRCASSPGGGVLQETQYFGPGTRLLVL.

The V gene is TRBV11-2, the J gene TRBJ2-1, with 11 bases that match TRBD2. The CDR3 has 16 residues. Trimming cost V 3 bases and J 9 bases; bases outside gene matches: 10. Germline CDR1 SGHAT, CDR2 FQNNGV. CDR3 bases: TGTGCCAGCAGCTTGGGACTAGCGGAGGGCCAGCTTGAGCAGTTCTTC. This translates into CASSLGLAEGQLEQFF.

The CDR3 bases are TGTGCCAGCAGCTTAGTGCTAGCGGGATCCCCCGGGGAGCTGTTTTTT. The encoded protein is CASSLVLAGSPGELFF. V gene TRBV5-5 combines with J gene TRBJ2-2, with 9 positions matching TRBD2. This CDR3 region has 16 residues. CDR1 is SGHKS, CDR2 YYEKEE, per germline (reference sequence). The trim removed 2 bases at V and 6 bases at J, leaving 8 bases unmatched.

This clonotype was detected only once. The rearrangement joins TRBV4-1 to TRBJ2-7, with D unresolved. This CDR3 contains 14 residues. Germline V gives CDR1 MGHRA, CDR2 YSYEKL. The V and J ends lost 0 bases and 0 bases respectively, with 6 bases between them. DNA for the CDR3: TGCGCCAGCAGCCAAGAGGGCAGCTCCTACGAGCAGTACTTC. Amino acid sequence: CASSQEGSSYEQYF.

This clonotype has a handful of counts. This chain links TRBV11-2 with TRBJ2-1; TRBD2 is a possible D gene (7 bases). The CDR3 sequence is 16 residues long. CDR1 is SGHAT, CDR2 FQNNGV, per germline. V lost 5 bases, J lost 2 bases, and 16 bases lay in between. CDR3 DNA: TGTGCCAGCAGCCCCAAGAGGGGGAGGGCCTACAATGAGCAGTTCTTC. It yields the protein CASSPKRGRAYNEQFF.

The chain carries TRBV12-3 or TRBV12-4 and TRBJ1-1; the D is unclear. V was cut by 0 bases and J by 1 base, with 6 bases left in between. CDR3 size: 14 residues. CDR3: CASSLAGGNTEAFF. The CDR3 DNA reads as TGTGCCAGCAGTTTAGCGGGCGGGAACACTGAAGCTTTCTTT.

The chain combines TRBV10-3 with TRBJ2-2; D remains ambiguous. Germline V lookup: CDR1 ENHRY, CDR2 SYGVKD. The CDR3 is made up of 12 amino acids. The V and J ends lost 2 bases and 6 bases respectively, with 4 bases between them. DNA for the CDR3: TGTGCCATCAGTGAGACGGCCGGGGAGCTGTTTTTT. It codes for CAISETAGELFF.

The rearrangement uses TRBV7-9 and TRBJ2-7, with 10 positions matching TRBD2. Germline-derived CDR1 and CDR2 are SEHNR and FQNEAQ (reference sequence). V lost 5 bases to trimming and J lost 1 base; unmatched junction nucleotides: 2. The CDR3 totals 14 residues. The CDR3 region has the DNA TGTGCCAGCAGCGCACTAGCGGGATCCTACGAGCAGTACTTC. Encoded protein: CASSALAGSYEQYF. Based on the CDR3 plus reference TRBV7-9 and TRBJ2-7, the full variable domain is DTGVSQNPRHKITKRGQNVTFRCDPISEHNRLYWYRQTLGQGPEFLTYFQNEAQLEKSRLLSDRFSAERPKGSFSTLEIQRTEQGDSAMYLCASSALAGSYEQYFGPGTRLTVT.

V gene TRBV7-9 combines with J gene TRBJ2-2; D is ambiguous. Germline CDR1 reads SEHNR; CDR2 reads FQNEAQ (reference sequence). With 8 bases removed from V and 6 bases from J, the gap between germline ends came to 10 bases. This CDR3 is 12 amino acids long. This CDR3 is CASQSGPGELFF. The CDR3 DNA sequence: TGTGCCAGCCAGTCAGGTCCCGGGGAGCTGTTTTTT.

The genes are TRBV18 and TRBJ2-7; D not certain. This CDR3 comprises 13 residues. In germline, CDR1 is KGHSH, CDR2 LQKENI. With 2 bases removed from V and 2 bases from J, the gap between germline ends came to 7 bases. The CDR3 reads CASSPVVTYEQYF. DNA for the CDR3: TGTGCCAGCTCACCAGTCGTAACCTACGAGCAGTACTTC. Using reference TRBV18 and TRBJ2-7 for the parts outside the CDR3, the full variable domain is NAGVMQNPRHLVRRRGQEARLRCSPMKGHSHVYWYRQLPEEGLKFMVYLQKENIIDESGMPKERFSAEFPKEGPSILRIQQVVRGDSAAYFCASSPVVTYEQYFGPGTRLTVT.

This chain connects TRBV7-3 to TRBJ2-1; D unclear. Trimming cost V 5 bases and J 9 bases, with 17 bases left between them. In germline, CDR1 is SGHTA, CDR2 FQGTGA. The CDR3 consists of 14 residues. CDR3 DNA sequence: TGTGCCAGCAGCCCAATGGCGAGTACCGCTGAGCAGTTCTTC. This codes for CASSPMASTAEQFF.